This TCR beta chain was documented in a study of OX40 agonist ivuxolimab in advanced cancers. Study-level points and caveats: Clones of CD4+ and CD8+ blood T cells grew by week 6 at doses of 0.1 to 3.0 mg/kg. Relative to CD4+, CD8+ T cells held more expanded clones on average. Certain nonresponding patients likewise had low normalized T-cell clonal expansion.

Of note for this clone: Its antigen is unknown.

The protocol was immunoSEQ multiplex PCR, while the TCRdb copy is restricted to in-frame clones and leaves out a portion. The sample includes roughly 62,000 clones, roughly 85% of them seen just once. Blood specimens came from baseline, cycle 4 day 1, and cycle 7 day 1. The receptor was derived from an adult with an advanced solid tumor such as melanoma, head and neck, liver or kidney cancer. The sequences come from CD4+ or CD8+ T cells sorted from blood, collected in a trial of the OX40 agonist ivuxolimab.

CDR3 coding DNA: TGTGCCAGCAGCCCCGGGGCGGTGGGTAACAATGAGCAGTTCTTC. Translated, it gives CASSPGAVGNNEQFF. The rearrangement uses TRBV7-9 and TRBJ2-1, with D perhaps given as TRBD1 or TRBD2 (5 bases each). The CDR3 totals 15 residues. V gave up 5 bases and J gave up 5 bases, with 16 bases separating them. Per the germline V gene, CDR1 is SEHNR and CDR2 is FQNEAQ (reference sequence). Looking up the rest from reference TRBV7-9 and TRBJ2-1 gives the full variable domain: DTGVSQNPRHKITKRGQNVTFRCDPISEHNRLYWYRQTLGQGPEFLTYFQNEAQLEKSRLLSDRFSAERPKGSFSTLEIQRTEQGDSAMYLCASSPGAVGNNEQFFGPGTRLTVL.